The rows below give T cell receptor beta chains drawn from one sample of a study of blood T cell repertoires in COVID-19. Sequencing was performed with immunoSEQ multiplex PCR; in TCRdb, only in-frame clones are kept and a portion is missing. The repertoire holds about 500,000 clones, with less than 90% as singletons. Sequences were obtained from peripheral blood. The receptors come from a woman between 45 and 65 years old with COVID-19, enrolled during active disease. The CDR3 runs from the conserved cysteine through the conserved F or W. The D gene is left open where the match is weak.

TRBD1,TRBV2,CATQGTVNEKLFF
TRBD1,TRBV7-9,CASSLTTGDNEKLFF
TRBD2,TRBV2,CASSGTSGGNTGELFF
TRBD1,TRBV15,CATSRTGGREQFF
-,TRBV28,CASGDGIYGYTF
-,TRBV7-9,CASTLGGLRTEAFF
-,TRBV28,CASSIRVYNSPLHF
TRBD2,TRBV7-9,CASGVAGKYEQYF
TRBD1,TRBV7-9,CASSDPRDRFVYGYTF
TRBD1,TRBV3-1/TRBV3-2,CASSRGQGADEQYF
-,TRBV6-1,CASSEPNQHWEVTEAFF
TRBD1,TRBV19,CASRSRQGGTEAFF
-,TRBV28,CASSSDRQMRFF
-,TRBV10-3,CAISDTGWAFF
-,TRBV7-8,CASSLIREKYEQYF
TRBD2,TRBV6-5,CASTGTSGGPGFF
-,TRBV6-2/TRBV6-3,CASSFWGGGREQYF
-,TRBV5-1,CASSTGQYYEQYF
TRBD1,TRBV9,CASSVQGQGGEQYF
TRBD1,TRBV2,CAIMGDRTYTDTQYF
TRBD1,TRBV9,CASSSSGQGPLHF
-,TRBV5-1,CASSPTGLNQPQHF
-,TRBV30,CAWSKGQGTEAFF
-,TRBV4-1,CASSLTSDSRMDGYTF
TRBD1,TRBV7-9,CASSLVGQGNEKLFF
TRBD2,TRBV5-1,CASSLIDGRAGGYYNEQFF
-,TRBV19,CASSTTANTEAFF
-,TRBV18,CASSPGRVGQPQHF
-,TRBV6-5,CASSYRSSYNEQFF
-,TRBV19,CASREMDGPLPSGNTIYF
TRBD2,TRBV19,CASSSGGASSYEQYF
TRBD1,TRBV7-9,CASSSTGSGYTF
-,TRBV12-5,CASGQQERYQETQYF
-,TRBV5-1,CASSPVGGDNYGYTF
-,TRBV27,CASSPSMGGRYGYTF
-,TRBV5-6,CASRWYESSGQYF
-,TRBV30,CAWSSDSTGELFF
-,TRBV6-5,CASGLQGIDTQYF
-,TRBV12-3/TRBV12-4,CASSPQAGGYTF
TRBD1,TRBV19,CASRTTGDTEAFF
-,TRBV6-5,CASSKGVGSYEQYF